These T cell receptor beta chains were read from a single sample in a study of regulatory T cells in long-lasting Graves disease. TCRdb analysed the multiplex PCR reads with MiXCR anew, one entry per CDR3 protein. The sample carries roughly 490,000 distinct CDR3 sequences, 20% to 25% recorded once. The sample in question was peripheral blood mononuclear cells (PBMCs), obtained when the disease was refractory, from a patient treated with antithyroid drugs. These receptor sequences come from a female donor with Graves disease. CDR3s include the opening cysteine and the closing phenylalanine or tryptophan. D genes are given only for firm matches. A row's size may be missing; if present it is once, few, many or a size class.

v_call	j_call	clone_size	d_call	cdr3_aa	cdr3_nt
TRBV30	TRBJ1-1	many	NA	CAWSGNRDTEAFF	TGTGCCTGGAGTGGAAACAGGGACACTGAAGCTTTCTTT
TRBV15	TRBJ1-4	many	NA	CATSRDVRTANEKLFF	TGTGCCACCAGCAGAGATGTGCGGACAGCTAATGAAAAACTGTTTTTT
TRBV2	TRBJ1-5	many	NA	CASSEDVNQPQHF	TGTGCCAGCAGTGAGGATGTCAATCAGCCCCAGCATTTT
TRBV18	TRBJ2-7	NA	TRBD2	CASSPSAGEVWYEQYF	TGTGCCAGCTCACCATCAGCGGGAGAAGTCTGGTACGAGCAGTACTTC
TRBV6-1	TRBJ1-2	many	TRBD1	CASSLPSGQGIYWGYTF	TGTGCCAGCAGTCTCCCCTCGGGACAGGGGATTTACTGGGGCTACACCTTC
TRBV27	TRBJ2-7	NA	NA	CASSLFVGPGHEQYF	TGTGCCAGCAGTTTATTCGTGGGCCCCGGCCACGAGCAGTACTTC
TRBV30	TRBJ1-5	NA	NA	CAWSQDSDHQPQHF	TGTGCCTGGAGTCAAGACTCGGACCATCAGCCCCAGCATTTT
TRBV7-8	TRBJ1-5	NA	TRBD1	CASSFRRTGDQPQHF	TGTGCCAGCAGCTTTAGAAGGACAGGGGATCAGCCCCAGCATTTT
TRBV5-6	TRBJ1-2	few	TRBD1	CASSLSTGEVIGYTF	TGTGCCAGCAGCTTATCAACAGGGGAGGTAATTGGCTACACCTTC
TRBV19	TRBJ1-1	NA	NA	CASSIEGGYTEAFF	TGTGCCAGTAGTATTGAGGGCGGGTACACTGAAGCTTTCTTT
TRBV7-2	TRBJ2-6	NA	NA	CASSLARASGANVLTF	TGTGCCAGCAGCTTAGCGCGGGCGTCTGGGGCCAACGTCCTGACTTTC
TRBV6-1	TRBJ2-5	many	TRBD1	CASSGSYRGQETQYF	TGTGCCAGCAGTGGAAGTTACAGGGGGCAGGAGACCCAGTACTTC
TRBV29-1	TRBJ2-6	few	NA	CSVVARTSSGANVLTF	TGCAGCGTTGTCGCCCGGACGAGCTCTGGGGCCAACGTCCTGACTTTC
TRBV20-1	TRBJ1-5	NA	NA	CSAPGTLNQPQHF	TGCAGTGCTCCCGGGACACTCAATCAGCCCCAGCATTTT
TRBV12-3/TRBV12-4	TRBJ2-2	many	TRBD2	CATGIAAGKNTGELFF	TGTGCCACGGGAATCGCAGCGGGGAAAAACACCGGGGAGCTGTTTTTT
TRBV24-1	TRBJ2-2	many	NA	CATSVSPYTGELFF	TGTGCCACCAGTGTTAGTCCTTACACCGGGGAGCTGTTTTTT
TRBV7-2	TRBJ2-5	many	NA	CASSLGADPGETQYF	TGTGCCAGCAGCTTAGGGGCGGACCCAGGAGAGACCCAGTACTTC
TRBV28	TRBJ1-4	many	TRBD1	CASSSSITGGGEKLFF	TGTGCCAGCAGTTCCTCGATTACAGGGGGCGGGGAAAAACTGTTTTTT
TRBV12-3/TRBV12-4	TRBJ1-1	many	NA	CASSSSWRGYTEAFF	TGTGCCAGCAGTTCGAGTTGGAGGGGGTACACTGAAGCTTTCTTT
TRBV6-1	TRBJ1-1	few	NA	CASSSNGGIGEAFF	TGTGCCAGCAGCTCGAACGGGGGAATCGGTGAAGCTTTCTTT
TRBV19	TRBJ1-1	many	TRBD1	CASSVQGSDTEAFF	TGTGCCAGTAGTGTACAGGGGAGCGACACTGAAGCTTTCTTT
TRBV12-3/TRBV12-4	TRBJ2-5	many	TRBD2	CASSGLAGVLHF	TGTGCCAGCAGCGGACTAGCGGGAGTTCTCCACTTC
TRBV7-2	TRBJ2-3	NA	NA	CASSLQHTDTQYF	TGTGCCAGCAGCTTACAACATACAGATACGCAGTATTTT
TRBV2	TRBJ2-7	many	NA	CASSEVFAATSYEQYF	TGTGCCAGCAGTGAAGTCTTTGCGGCAACCTCCTACGAGCAGTACTTC
TRBV18	TRBJ1-4	NA	TRBD1	CASSPPGQDNEKLFF	TGTGCCAGCTCACCTCCGGGACAGGATAATGAAAAACTGTTTTTT
TRBV5-1	TRBJ2-7	once	NA	CASSVKAAYEQYF	TGCGCCAGCAGCGTAAAGGCAGCATACGAGCAGTACTTC
TRBV12-3/TRBV12-4	TRBJ1-5	NA	NA	CASSLDGAGVQPQHF	TGTGCCAGCAGTTTAGATGGGGCAGGGGTTCAGCCCCAGCATTTT
TRBV10-3	TRBJ2-2	few	TRBD2	CAIGSGGASGELFF	TGTGCCATCGGGAGCGGGGGGGCCTCCGGGGAGCTGTTTTTT
TRBV28	TRBJ1-5	few	NA	CASGPQGAQPQHF	TGTGCCAGCGGGCCACAGGGAGCCCAGCCCCAGCATTTT
TRBV4-3	TRBJ1-6	NA	TRBD1	CASRDRENNSPLHF	TGCGCCAGCAGGGACAGGGAAAATAATTCACCCCTCCACTTT
TRBV28	TRBJ2-5	many	NA	CASSPTDRYQETQYF	TGTGCCAGCAGTCCAACGGACCGGTACCAAGAGACCCAGTACTTC
TRBV7-2	TRBJ2-7	many	NA	CASSLVRTTTYEQYF	TGTGCCAGCAGCTTAGTGAGGACGACAACCTACGAGCAGTACTTC
TRBV10-3	TRBJ1-1	NA	NA	CAIVGEGMNTEAFF	TGTGCCATCGTGGGTGAAGGCATGAACACTGAAGCTTTCTTT
TRBV29-1	TRBJ1-2	NA	NA	CSVERVEPSGGYTF	TGCAGCGTTGAAAGGGTCGAGCCTTCGGGTGGCTACACCTTC
TRBV6-5	TRBJ1-2	NA	TRBD1	CASSYEGAGGYTF	TGTGCCAGCAGTTATGAGGGGGCTGGTGGCTACACCTTC
TRBV28	TRBJ1-2	many	NA	CASSPGTDYGYTF	TGTGCCAGCAGTCCCGGGACGGACTATGGCTACACCTTC
TRBV20-1	TRBJ2-5	NA	TRBD2	CSAHPGTSGGKETQYF	TGCAGTGCTCATCCCGGGACTAGCGGGGGAAAAGAGACCCAGTACTTC
TRBV20-1	TRBJ2-7	NA	NA	CSARDSVGLPPYEQYF	TGCAGTGCTAGAGATAGTGTGGGACTGCCGCCCTACGAGCAGTACTTC
TRBV5-5	TRBJ1-2	few	NA	CASSLSGPTYGYTF	TGTGCCAGCAGCTTGTCAGGGCCCACCTATGGCTACACCTTC
TRBV7-2	TRBJ1-2	few	TRBD1	CASSSAGTGNYGYTF	TGTGCCAGCAGCTCCGCCGGGACAGGGAACTATGGCTACACCTTC
TRBV6-9	TRBJ1-2	many	TRBD1	CASSYQGADYGYTF	TGTGCCAGCAGTTACCAGGGGGCAGACTATGGCTACACCTTC
TRBV6-2/TRBV6-3	TRBJ1-1	few	NA	CASSRITRNTEAFF	TGTGCCAGCAGTCGAATCACAAGGAACACTGAAGCTTTCTTT
TRBV28	TRBJ2-6	many	NA	CASSLRGANVLTF	TGTGCCAGCAGTTTGAGAGGGGCCAACGTCCTGACTTTC
TRBV2	TRBJ1-3	many	NA	CASSASGFAGGNTIYF	TGTGCCAGCAGTGCAAGCGGATTCGCGGGTGGAAACACCATATATTTT
TRBV7-2	TRBJ2-5	few	TRBD1	CASSAGQGWETQYF	TGTGCCAGCAGCGCGGGACAGGGGTGGGAGACCCAGTACTTC
TRBV11-3	TRBJ2-1	few	TRBD1	CASSLGQGNNEQFF	TGTGCCAGCAGCTTAGGACAGGGTAACAATGAGCAGTTCTTC
TRBV19	TRBJ1-5	NA	NA	CASSIGLDGIGQPQHF	TGTGCCAGTAGTATAGGACTGGACGGCATTGGGCAGCCCCAGCATTTT
TRBV18	TRBJ2-7	NA	NA	CASSHTVHEQYF	TGTGCCAGCTCACACACCGTCCACGAGCAGTACTTC
TRBV7-9	TRBJ1-1	many	NA	CASSLITESTEAFF	TGTGCCAGCAGCTTAATAACAGAAAGCACTGAAGCTTTCTTT
TRBV2	TRBJ2-4	many	TRBD2	CASSEVSGGIGKNIQYF	TGTGCCAGCAGTGAGGTTAGCGGGGGGATTGGCAAAAACATTCAGTACTTC
TRBV6-5	TRBJ2-7	many	NA	CASSYSPDRSYEQYF	TGTGCCAGCAGTTACTCGCCAGACCGTTCCTACGAGCAGTACTTC
TRBV10-3	TRBJ1-4	many	NA	CAISDREGGEKLFF	TGTGCCATCAGTGACCGGGAGGGAGGTGAAAAACTGTTTTTT
TRBV28	TRBJ1-1	many	TRBD1	CASSPRTGEFGTEAFF	TGTGCCAGCAGTCCTAGGACAGGGGAGTTTGGCACTGAAGCTTTCTTT